This T cell receptor beta chain was sequenced in a study of cytomegalovirus exposure and HLA in healthy donors. The study ran its PCR with 60 Vbeta and 13 Jbeta primers. TCRdb keeps only in-frame clones here, not all; method: immunoSEQ multiplex PCR. The sample has some 130,000 clones. Study-level results: As immune exposure information, only CMV serostatus was available.

CDR1 and CDR2 (germline): MDHEN, SYDVKM. V was pared by 6 bases and J by 0 bases, with 12 bases between. The CDR3 consists of 15 residues. Remarks on this clone: Its antigen is not identified.

This sequence joins TRBV28 and TRBJ1-5, with D possibly being TRBD1 (6 bases). This TCR came from a young man in good health and CMV-seronegative. Material: PBMCs. The CDR3 reads CASRAQGHSNQPQHF. CDR3 in DNA: TGTGCCAGCAGGGCCCAGGGGCATAGCAATCAGCCCCAGCATTTT.